This TCR beta chain was found in a study of blood T cells in healthy people across ages. Germline V gene sequence: CDR1 LGHNA, CDR2 YSLEER. The CDR3 is 15 residues long. V was shortened by 5 bases and J by 0 bases, with 13 bases between the two germline ends. Sample donors were healthy Caucasian individuals that came from Russia, aged roughly 6 to 95. Isolation per sample recovered at least 6 million PBMCs. The second PCR ran roughly 7 to 11 cycles with a sample-barcoded 5' primer and J-beta primers. Each cDNA molecule was tagged by a template-switch adaptor with 12 random nucleotides. At least 2.5 million CDR3-containing paired-end reads were obtained per sample. One entry per CDR3 protein, called by TCRdb with MiXCR from the 5' RACE reads. The sample lists over 1,500,000 distinct CDR3 sequences; 40% to 55% were seen once.

The receptor's source is a woman aged 35 to 49 in good health. The genes are TRBV4-3 and TRBJ1-1; D gene unclear. The sample comprised blood. The CDR3 sequence: CASSEVGRMNTEAFF. The CDR3 nucleotides are TGCGCCAGCAGCGAGGTCGGGAGAATGAACACTGAAGCTTTCTTT.